Listed below are T cell receptor beta chains from one sample, sequenced in a study of radiation and T cells in renal cell carcinoma. TCRdb's table, derived via immunoSEQ multiplex PCR, lists solely in-frame clones and lacks some. Among around 100,000 clones, roughly 82% were seen once, and the ten largest hold about 7.2%. This sample comprised blood, obtained from a patient whose treatment included radiotherapy and nephrectomy. These receptors were obtained from a man between 60 and 75 years old with renal cell carcinoma. Both conserved end residues are part of each CDR3. The order of the fields is clone size, D gene, J gene, V gene, CDR3 DNA, CDR3 protein. The D gene is left open where the match is weak. For some rows the clone size is stated as once, few or many, or as a class when expanded; others skip it.

clone size: .; D gene: .; J gene: TRBJ2-7; V gene: TRBV11-1; CDR3 DNA: TGTGCCAGCAGCCCTCTGACGAGTCCTTCCTACGAGCAGTACTTC; CDR3 protein: CASSPLTSPSYEQYF
clone size: .; D gene: .; J gene: TRBJ2-5; V gene: TRBV2; CDR3 DNA: TGTGCCAGCAGTGTCCGGGCGCAAGAGACCCAGTACTTC; CDR3 protein: CASSVRAQETQYF
clone size: .; D gene: .; J gene: TRBJ2-5; V gene: TRBV4-1; CDR3 DNA: TGCGCCAGCAGCCAAGATCCGAGGGGCGGAGAGACCCAGTACTTC; CDR3 protein: CASSQDPRGGETQYF
clone size: .; D gene: .; J gene: TRBJ2-5; V gene: TRBV18; CDR3 DNA: TGTGCCAGCTCACCACTTCCTTTCGGAGTCGAGACCCAGTACTTC; CDR3 protein: CASSPLPFGVETQYF
clone size: few; D gene: TRBD2; J gene: TRBJ2-3; V gene: TRBV5-1; CDR3 DNA: TGCGCCAGCAGCTTGGGCGGGAGGGCCAGCACAGATACGCAGTATTTT; CDR3 protein: CASSLGGRASTDTQYF
clone size: .; D gene: .; J gene: TRBJ2-5; V gene: TRBV6-5; CDR3 DNA: TGTGCCAGCAGCAGGGGTAGCCGGGGGGAGACCCAGTACTTC; CDR3 protein: CASSRGSRGETQYF
clone size: .; D gene: .; J gene: TRBJ1-1; V gene: TRBV28; CDR3 DNA: TGTGCCAGCCTCGGGGGTCCGGAGACTGAAGCTTTCTTT; CDR3 protein: CASLGGPETEAFF
clone size: .; D gene: TRBD2; J gene: TRBJ2-1; V gene: TRBV2; CDR3 DNA: TGTGCCAGCAGTGAAGAGGCGGGAGTGTCCTACAATGAGCAGTTCTTC; CDR3 protein: CASSEEAGVSYNEQFF
clone size: .; D gene: .; J gene: TRBJ2-2; V gene: TRBV19; CDR3 DNA: TGTGCCAGTACCCCGCGAGGCCGGGGCGGGGAGCTGTTTTTT; CDR3 protein: CASTPRGRGGELFF
clone size: .; D gene: .; J gene: TRBJ1-4; V gene: TRBV4-2; CDR3 DNA: TGTGCCAGCAGCCAGGGGACGGATGAAAAACTGTTTTTT; CDR3 protein: CASSQGTDEKLFF
clone size: .; D gene: .; J gene: TRBJ2-6; V gene: TRBV19; CDR3 DNA: TGTGCCAGTAGTTCCCTAGGGTCGGGCTCTGGGGCCAACGTCCTGACTTTC; CDR3 protein: CASSSLGSGSGANVLTF
clone size: .; D gene: TRBD1; J gene: TRBJ1-6; V gene: TRBV5-1; CDR3 DNA: TGCGCCAGCAGCACCGGACAGGGAGGGCATTCACCCCTCCACTTT; CDR3 protein: CASSTGQGGHSPLHF
clone size: .; D gene: TRBD2; J gene: TRBJ2-1; V gene: TRBV9; CDR3 DNA: TGTGCCAGCAGCGGACTAGCGGGAGGCTGGAATGAGCAGTTCTTC; CDR3 protein: CASSGLAGGWNEQFF
clone size: .; D gene: TRBD1; J gene: TRBJ2-7; V gene: TRBV6-5; CDR3 DNA: TGTGCCAGCAGTTACGTCGGACAGGGTCGAGGGGAGCAGTACTTC; CDR3 protein: CASSYVGQGRGEQYF
clone size: once; D gene: TRBD2; J gene: TRBJ2-1; V gene: TRBV10-1; CDR3 DNA: TGCGCCAGCAGTGAGGAGGGTAGCGGGAGGTATAATGAGCAGTTCTTC; CDR3 protein: CASSEEGSGRYNEQFF
clone size: .; D gene: TRBD2; J gene: TRBJ2-3; V gene: TRBV11-2; CDR3 DNA: TGTGCCAGCAGCCCCCTTAAGGGACTAGCGGGAGGACGCACAGATACGCAGTATTTT; CDR3 protein: CASSPLKGLAGGRTDTQYF
clone size: .; D gene: .; J gene: TRBJ2-7; V gene: TRBV27; CDR3 DNA: TGTGCCAGCACCCCATTGAGCAAGTGGGACCAAGCCGAGCAGTACTTC; CDR3 protein: CASTPLSKWDQAEQYF
clone size: .; D gene: .; J gene: TRBJ1-3; V gene: TRBV5-5; CDR3 DNA: TGTGCCAGCAGCTTGGAGGGGAGCTCTGGAAACACCATATATTTT; CDR3 protein: CASSLEGSSGNTIYF
clone size: .; D gene: TRBD2; J gene: TRBJ2-5; V gene: TRBV4-1; CDR3 DNA: TGCGCCAGCAGCCAAGATTGGACTAGCGGGATGAGGGGGACCCAGTACTTC; CDR3 protein: CASSQDWTSGMRGTQYF
clone size: .; D gene: TRBD1; J gene: TRBJ1-4; V gene: TRBV10-1; CDR3 DNA: TGCGCCAGCAGTGACCCCGGGACAGGCGGTAATGAAAAACTGTTTTTT; CDR3 protein: CASSDPGTGGNEKLFF
clone size: .; D gene: TRBD1; J gene: TRBJ1-4; V gene: TRBV5-1; CDR3 DNA: TGCGCCAGCAGCTCCCAGACAGGGGGCTCTACTAATGAAAAACTGTTTTTT; CDR3 protein: CASSSQTGGSTNEKLFF
clone size: .; D gene: TRBD2; J gene: TRBJ2-3; V gene: TRBV19; CDR3 DNA: TGTGCCAGTGAAAGCGGGGGAGATACGCAGTATTTT; CDR3 protein: CASESGGDTQYF
clone size: few; D gene: .; J gene: TRBJ2-7; V gene: TRBV18; CDR3 DNA: TGTGCCAGCTCACCAGGGGGGCACGAGCAGTACTTC; CDR3 protein: CASSPGGHEQYF
clone size: .; D gene: TRBD1; J gene: TRBJ2-1; V gene: TRBV19; CDR3 DNA: TGTGCCAGTAGGGGATTTGGGACAGTAACCTACAATGAGCAGTTCTTC; CDR3 protein: CASRGFGTVTYNEQFF
clone size: .; D gene: .; J gene: TRBJ1-2; V gene: TRBV29-1; CDR3 DNA: TGCAGCGTTGAAGCGGGGGATGCCTATGGCTACACCTTC; CDR3 protein: CSVEAGDAYGYTF
clone size: .; D gene: .; J gene: TRBJ2-2; V gene: TRBV27; CDR3 DNA: TGTGCCAGCAGTCCGGGGCCCGGGGAGCTGTTTTTT; CDR3 protein: CASSPGPGELFF
clone size: .; D gene: .; J gene: TRBJ1-2; V gene: TRBV19; CDR3 DNA: TGTGCCAGTAGTGAGTCGGGAGGTGGCTACACCTTC; CDR3 protein: CASSESGGGYTF
clone size: .; D gene: .; J gene: TRBJ2-7; V gene: TRBV6-5; CDR3 DNA: TGTGCCAGCAGCGACAGAAACTCCTACGAGCAGTACTTC; CDR3 protein: CASSDRNSYEQYF
clone size: .; D gene: TRBD1; J gene: TRBJ2-1; V gene: TRBV27; CDR3 DNA: TGTGCCAGCCACCCGGACAGGTACTACAATGAGCAGTTCTTC; CDR3 protein: CASHPDRYYNEQFF
clone size: .; D gene: .; J gene: TRBJ2-2; V gene: TRBV27; CDR3 DNA: TGTGCCAGCAGCCTCGACTCTCCCGAGAACACCGGGGAGCTGTTTTTT; CDR3 protein: CASSLDSPENTGELFF
clone size: .; D gene: .; J gene: TRBJ2-7; V gene: TRBV27; CDR3 DNA: TGTGCCAGCAGTAGGGGTTCCCTCTACGAGCAGTACTTC; CDR3 protein: CASSRGSLYEQYF
clone size: .; D gene: .; J gene: TRBJ2-3; V gene: TRBV27; CDR3 DNA: TGTGCCAGCAGAGCCCCGGGAGATACGCAGTATTTT; CDR3 protein: CASRAPGDTQYF
clone size: .; D gene: .; J gene: TRBJ2-7; V gene: TRBV5-6; CDR3 DNA: TGTGCCAGCAGCTCCGTCACTCAGGGGCCCTACGAGCAGTACTTC; CDR3 protein: CASSSVTQGPYEQYF
clone size: .; D gene: TRBD2; J gene: TRBJ2-3; V gene: TRBV6-1; CDR3 DNA: TGTGCCAGCAGTAAGCTAGCGGGAGCGTCAGATACGCAGTATTTT; CDR3 protein: CASSKLAGASDTQYF
clone size: once; D gene: .; J gene: TRBJ1-1; V gene: TRBV25-1; CDR3 DNA: TGTGCCAGCAGTGAAGTTCGGGGCATGAACACTGAAGCTTTCTTT; CDR3 protein: CASSEVRGMNTEAFF
clone size: .; D gene: TRBD2; J gene: TRBJ2-3; V gene: TRBV19; CDR3 DNA: TGTGCCAGTAGTGCTCCTAGCGGCCCTAGCACAGATACGCAGTATTTT; CDR3 protein: CASSAPSGPSTDTQYF
clone size: .; D gene: .; J gene: TRBJ2-7; V gene: TRBV28; CDR3 DNA: TGTGCCAGCAGTCCCGGGGCGTGGGAGCAGTACTTC; CDR3 protein: CASSPGAWEQYF
clone size: .; D gene: .; J gene: TRBJ2-7; V gene: TRBV28; CDR3 DNA: TGTGCCAGCAGTGGGACGATGGGGTCCTACGAGCAGTACTTC; CDR3 protein: CASSGTMGSYEQYF
clone size: .; D gene: .; J gene: TRBJ2-5; V gene: TRBV13; CDR3 DNA: TGTGCCAGCAGCCCGATGAGGGGCGGGGAGACCCAGTACTTC; CDR3 protein: CASSPMRGGETQYF
clone size: once; D gene: TRBD2; J gene: TRBJ2-2; V gene: TRBV28; CDR3 DNA: TGTGCCAGCAGTTGGACTAGCGAATACACCGGGGAGCTGTTTTTT; CDR3 protein: CASSWTSEYTGELFF
clone size: .; D gene: .; J gene: TRBJ1-4; V gene: TRBV4-2; CDR3 DNA: TGTGCCAGCAGCCAAGATAATCTTGTCAATGAAAAACTGTTTTTT; CDR3 protein: CASSQDNLVNEKLFF
clone size: once; D gene: TRBD1; J gene: TRBJ2-5; V gene: TRBV7-9; CDR3 DNA: TGTGCCAGCAGCTTTAAACTGGGGACAGGGGGAAAAGAGACCCAGTACTTC; CDR3 protein: CASSFKLGTGGKETQYF
clone size: .; D gene: TRBD1; J gene: TRBJ1-2; V gene: TRBV5-1; CDR3 DNA: TGCGCCAGCAGCTTGGGGCCGACAGGGGGCGCGACCAGGGCTGGCTACACCTTC; CDR3 protein: CASSLGPTGGATRAGYTF
clone size: medium-sized; D gene: .; J gene: TRBJ2-2; V gene: TRBV5-1; CDR3 DNA: TGCGCCAGCAGCTTGAATCAGGGAGCCGGGGAGCTGTTTTTT; CDR3 protein: CASSLNQGAGELFF
clone size: once; D gene: .; J gene: TRBJ1-2; V gene: TRBV5-1; CDR3 DNA: TGCGCCAGCAGCCCTGTGGTGGGCGGAGGCTACACCTTC; CDR3 protein: CASSPVVGGGYTF
clone size: .; D gene: .; J gene: TRBJ1-1; V gene: TRBV29-1; CDR3 DNA: TGCAGCGCCCAGAGGGGCACTGAAGCTTTCTTT; CDR3 protein: CSAQRGTEAFF
clone size: .; D gene: .; J gene: TRBJ2-6; V gene: TRBV9; CDR3 DNA: TGTGCCAGCAGCGTAGGGGGGGCCTCTGGGGCCAACGTCCTGACTTTC; CDR3 protein: CASSVGGASGANVLTF